These 10 T cell receptor beta chains originate from one sample sequenced in a study of neurological immune-mediated disorders. One entry per CDR3 protein, called by TCRdb with MiXCR from the 5' RACE reads. This sample yields more than 40,000 distinct CDR3 sequences, of which approximately 3% are seen a single time; roughly 16% belongs to the top ten. The sequenced sample consisted of PBMCs. The receptors were gathered from a woman aged 45-60 years with multiple sclerosis.

This clonotype came up a few times. One end of the junction fails to match germline, which may point to a read error. The chain joins TRBV20-1 to TRBJ2-3; no clear D. Looked up from germline, CDR1 is DFQATT and CDR2 is SNEGSKA (reference sequence). The CDR3 sequence is 13 residues long. The DNA of the CDR3 is TGCAGTGATAGAGATATGGGTAGAGATACGCAGTATTTT. This translates into CSDRDMGRDTQYF.

This clonotype was counted only a few times. This sequence joins TRBV7-2 and TRBJ2-7; D gene ambiguous. Trimming took off 5 bases at V and 7 bases at J, with 18 bases between the two ends. The CDR3 has 14 amino acids. The germline V gene has CDR1 SGHTA and CDR2 FQGNSA. CDR3 sequence reads: CASSVVYPSGEQYF. The DNA of the CDR3 is TGTGCCAGCAGCGTAGTCTATCCATCTGGTGAGCAGTACTTC.

This clonotype appeared many times. This sequence joins TRBV5-6 and TRBJ1-1; TRBD1 matches 7 bases. Per the germline V gene, CDR1 is SGHDT and CDR2 is YYEEEE. Germline trimming cut 4 bases from V and 6 bases from J; bases unmatched to any gene: 0. The CDR3 has 11 amino acids. The CDR3 loop reads CASSQGAEAFF. The CDR3 DNA follows: TGTGCCAGCAGCCAGGGGGCTGAAGCTTTCTTT. Complete variable domain (other parts from reference TRBV5-6 and TRBJ1-1): DAGVTQSPTHLIKTRGQQVTLRCSPKSGHDTVSWYQQALGQGPQFIFQYYEEEERQRGNFPDRFSGHQFPNYSSELNVNALLLGDSALYLCASSQGAEAFFGQGTRLTVV.

The chain joins TRBV5-1 to TRBJ1-2; TRBD1 matches at 9 bases. The CDR3 extends over 16 amino acids. Germline V lookup: CDR1 SGHRS, CDR2 YFSETQ. Germline trimming cut 4 bases from V and 7 bases from J; bases unmatched to any gene: 14. In DNA form, the CDR3 reads TGCGCCAGCAGCCCACGGACAGGGGCGATATTAGGTGGCTACACCTTC. It yields the protein CASSPRTGAILGGYTF.

In its sample, this clonotype was seen many times. The J gene is TRBJ1-5, the V gene TRBV7-2, with no clear D. The V and J ends lost 1 base and 0 bases respectively, with 7 bases between them. This CDR3 is built from 15 residues. Germline CDR1 reads SGHTA; CDR2 reads FQGNSA. CDR3 loop: CASSLEGYSNQPQHF. The CDR3 DNA reads as TGTGCCAGCAGCTTAGAAGGGTATAGCAATCAGCCCCAGCATTTT. Based on the CDR3 plus reference TRBV7-2 and TRBJ1-5, the full variable domain is GAGVSQSPSNKVTEKGKDVELRCDPISGHTALYWYRQSLGQGLEFLIYFQGNSAPDKSGLPSDRFSAERTGGSVSTLTIQRTQQEDSAVYLCASSLEGYSNQPQHFGDGTRLSIL.

This clonotype was found many times. The V gene is TRBV4-1, the J gene TRBJ2-1; the match to TRBD2 covers 16 bases. Germline trimming cut 0 bases from V and 7 bases from J; bases unmatched to any gene: 9. Germline values: CDR1 MGHRA, CDR2 YSYEKL. The CDR3 extends over 19 amino acids. CDR3 amino acids: CASSQDGTSGGAGENEQFF. The CDR3 DNA follows: TGCGCCAGCAGCCAAGACGGGACTAGCGGGGGGGCGGGTGAGAATGAGCAGTTCTTC.

The table lists this clonotype with many counts. The chain has TRBV20-1 and TRBJ2-7, with 12 nucleotides matching TRBD2. The length of the CDR3 is 15 residues. Germline lookup yields CDR1 DFQATT and CDR2 SNEGSKA (reference sequence). V gave up 3 bases and J gave up 2 bases; unmatched junction bases: 5. The CDR3, as DNA: TGCAGTGCTAGTCGGACTAGCGGGACCCCCTACGAGCAGTACTTC. This sequence encodes CSASRTSGTPYEQYF.

This clonotype was found many times. V gene TRBV6-5 combines with J gene TRBJ2-1; the match to TRBD1 covers 9 bases. Germline assignment: CDR1 MNHEY and CDR2 SVGAGI. J was trimmed by 8 bases and V by 10 bases; bases with no gene match: 15. This CDR3 is built from 15 residues. The CDR3 bases are TGTGCCACCAAAATACAGGGGGCAGCTATCGATGAGCAGTTCTTC. Translation: CATKIQGAAIDEQFF.

This clonotype occurred many times. This sequence joins TRBV11-2 and TRBJ2-3, with 7 nucleotides matching TRBD2. Germline CDR1 SGHAT, CDR2 FQNNGV. The CDR3 has 15 amino acids. With 2 bases clipped from V and 1 base from J, the junction kept 3 bases outside the gene matches. This chain's CDR3 is CASSLLAGGTDTQYF. The CDR3 nucleotides read TGTGCCAGCAGCTTACTTGCGGGGGGCACAGATACGCAGTATTTT.

The sample holds many counts of this clonotype. Here the CDR3 DNA reads TGCAGTGCTAGAGAAGGTTTCCCCTACGAGCAGTACTTC. Its protein product is CSAREGFPYEQYF. The chain carries TRBV20-1 and TRBJ2-7; D gene ambiguous. V was trimmed by 0 bases and J by 2 bases, leaving 8 bases between them. Per germline, CDR1 DFQATT and CDR2 SNEGSKA (reference sequence). The CDR3 totals 13 residues.